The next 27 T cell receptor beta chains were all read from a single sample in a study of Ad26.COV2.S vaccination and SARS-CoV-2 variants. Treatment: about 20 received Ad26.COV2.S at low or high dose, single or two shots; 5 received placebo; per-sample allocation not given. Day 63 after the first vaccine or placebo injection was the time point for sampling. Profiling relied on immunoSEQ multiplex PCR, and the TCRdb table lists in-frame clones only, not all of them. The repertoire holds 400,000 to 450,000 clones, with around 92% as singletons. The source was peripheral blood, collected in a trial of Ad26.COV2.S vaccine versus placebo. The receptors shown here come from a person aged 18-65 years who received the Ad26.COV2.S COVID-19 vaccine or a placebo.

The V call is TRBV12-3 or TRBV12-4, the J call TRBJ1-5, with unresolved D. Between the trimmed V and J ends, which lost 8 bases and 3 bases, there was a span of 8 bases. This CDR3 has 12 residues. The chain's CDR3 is CASELDNQPQHF. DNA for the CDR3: TGTGCCAGCGAGTTAGACAATCAGCCCCAGCATTTT.

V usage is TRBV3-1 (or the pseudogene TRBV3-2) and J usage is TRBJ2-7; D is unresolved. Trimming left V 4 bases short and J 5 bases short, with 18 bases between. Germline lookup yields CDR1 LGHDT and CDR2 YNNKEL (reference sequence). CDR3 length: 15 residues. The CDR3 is CASSLIGFSVHEQYF. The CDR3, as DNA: TGTGCCAGCAGCCTCATAGGGTTTTCGGTCCACGAGCAGTACTTC.

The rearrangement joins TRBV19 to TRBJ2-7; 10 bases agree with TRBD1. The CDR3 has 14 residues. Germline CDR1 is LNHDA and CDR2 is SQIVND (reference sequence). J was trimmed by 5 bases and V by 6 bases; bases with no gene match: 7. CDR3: CASSATGGWNEQYF. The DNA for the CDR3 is TGTGCCAGTAGCGCGACAGGGGGCTGGAACGAGCAGTACTTC.

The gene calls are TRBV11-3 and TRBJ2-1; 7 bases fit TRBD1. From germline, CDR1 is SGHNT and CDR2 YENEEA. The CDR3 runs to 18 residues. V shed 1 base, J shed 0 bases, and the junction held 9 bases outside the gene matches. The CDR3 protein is CASSLGGGRDGSYNEQFF. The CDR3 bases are TGTGCCAGCAGCTTAGGAGGGGGCAGAGATGGCTCCTACAATGAGCAGTTCTTC.

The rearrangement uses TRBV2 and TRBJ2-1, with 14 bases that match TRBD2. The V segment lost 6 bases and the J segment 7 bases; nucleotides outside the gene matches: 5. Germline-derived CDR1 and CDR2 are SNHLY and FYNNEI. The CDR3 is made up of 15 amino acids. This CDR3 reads CASSGLAGGWNEQFF. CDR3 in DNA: TGTGCCAGCAGCGGACTAGCGGGGGGTTGGAATGAGCAGTTCTTC.

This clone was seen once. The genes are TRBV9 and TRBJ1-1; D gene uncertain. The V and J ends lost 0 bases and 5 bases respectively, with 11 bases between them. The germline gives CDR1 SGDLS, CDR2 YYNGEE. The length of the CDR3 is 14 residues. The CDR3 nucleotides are TGTGCCAGCAGCGTAGGGGTGATAGAAACTGAAGCTTTCTTT. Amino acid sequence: CASSVGVIETEAFF.

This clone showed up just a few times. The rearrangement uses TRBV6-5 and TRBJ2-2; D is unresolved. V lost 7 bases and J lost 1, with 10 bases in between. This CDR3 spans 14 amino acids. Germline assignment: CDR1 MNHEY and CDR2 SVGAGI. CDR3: CASTAFRNTGELFF. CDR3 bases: TGTGCCAGCACTGCGTTCCGGAACACCGGGGAGCTGTTTTTT.

CDR3 DNA: TGTGCCAGTTCTACGCGGGGGGGCCTTACCGGGGAGCTGTTTTTT. Translating gives CASSTRGGLTGELFF. This chain links TRBV19 with TRBJ2-2; 9 nucleotides match TRBD2. This CDR3 contains 15 residues. Germline V gives CDR1 LNHDA, CDR2 SQIVND (reference sequence). V was pared by 8 bases and J by 5 bases, with 9 bases of the junction left unmatched.

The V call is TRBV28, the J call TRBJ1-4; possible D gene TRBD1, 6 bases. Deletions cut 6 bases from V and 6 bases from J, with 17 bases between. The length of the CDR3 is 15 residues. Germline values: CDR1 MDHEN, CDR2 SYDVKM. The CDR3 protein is CASSSGQGPDEKLFF. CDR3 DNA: TGTGCCAGCAGCTCGGGGCAGGGGCCGGATGAAAAACTGTTTTTT. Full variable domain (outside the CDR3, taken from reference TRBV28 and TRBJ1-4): DVKVTQSSRYLVKRTGEKVFLECVQDMDHENMFWYRQDPGLGLRLIYFSYDVKMKEKGDIPEGYSVSREKKERFSLILESASTNQTSMYLCASSSGQGPDEKLFFGSGTQLSVL.

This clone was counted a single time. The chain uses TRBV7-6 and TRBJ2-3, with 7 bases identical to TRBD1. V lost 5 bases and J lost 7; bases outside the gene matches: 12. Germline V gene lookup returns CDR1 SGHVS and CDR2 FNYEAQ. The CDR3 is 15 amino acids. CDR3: CASSGRQGFGNTQYF. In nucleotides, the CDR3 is TGTGCCAGCAGCGGAAGACAGGGATTCGGAAATACGCAGTATTTT.

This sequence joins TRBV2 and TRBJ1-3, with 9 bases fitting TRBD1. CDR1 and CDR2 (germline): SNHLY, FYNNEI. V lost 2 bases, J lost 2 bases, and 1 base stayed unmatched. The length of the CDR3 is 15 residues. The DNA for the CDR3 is TGTGCCAGCAGTGAACGGGACAGGGCTGGAAACACCATATATTTT. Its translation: CASSERDRAGNTIYF.

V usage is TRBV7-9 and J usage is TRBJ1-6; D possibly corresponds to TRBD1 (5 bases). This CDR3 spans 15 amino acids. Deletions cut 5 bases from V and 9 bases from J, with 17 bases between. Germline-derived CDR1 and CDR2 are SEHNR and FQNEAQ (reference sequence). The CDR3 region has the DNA TGTGCCAGCAGCCCCCCAGGGTCTTGGAGTTCACCCCTCCACTTT. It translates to CASSPPGSWSSPLHF.

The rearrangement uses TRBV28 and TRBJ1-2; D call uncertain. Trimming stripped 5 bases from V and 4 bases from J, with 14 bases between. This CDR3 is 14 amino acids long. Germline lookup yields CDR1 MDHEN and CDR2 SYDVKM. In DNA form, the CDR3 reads TGTGCCAGCAGTCCAACCCAGCGTACCTATGGCTACACCTTC. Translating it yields CASSPTQRTYGYTF.

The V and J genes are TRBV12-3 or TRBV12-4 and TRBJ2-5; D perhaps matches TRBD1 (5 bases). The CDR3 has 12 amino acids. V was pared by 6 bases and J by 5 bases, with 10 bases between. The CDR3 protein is CASSGQGETQYF. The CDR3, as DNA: TGTGCCAGCAGCGGGCAGGGTGAGACCCAGTACTTC.

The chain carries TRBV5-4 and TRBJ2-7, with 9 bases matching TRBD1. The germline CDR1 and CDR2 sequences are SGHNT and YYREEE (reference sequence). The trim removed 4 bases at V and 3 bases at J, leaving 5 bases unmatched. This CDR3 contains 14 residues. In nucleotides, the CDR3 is TGTGCCAGCAGCGAGGAGACAGGGGGCTACGAGCAGTACTTC. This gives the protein CASSEETGGYEQYF.

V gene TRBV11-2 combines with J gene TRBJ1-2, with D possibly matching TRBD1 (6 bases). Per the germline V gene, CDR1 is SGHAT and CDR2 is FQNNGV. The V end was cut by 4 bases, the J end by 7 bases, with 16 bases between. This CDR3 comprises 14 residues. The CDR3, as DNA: TGTGCCAGCAGCTCTAGTCAGGGGCCGGGTGGCTACACCTTC. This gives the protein CASSSSQGPGGYTF. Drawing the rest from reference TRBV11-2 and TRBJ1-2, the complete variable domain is EAGVAQSPRYKIIEKRQSVAFWCNPISGHATLYWYQQILGQGPKLLIQFQNNGVVDDSQLPKDRFSAERLKGVDSTLKIQPAKLEDSAVYLCASSSSQGPGGYTFGSGTRLTVV.

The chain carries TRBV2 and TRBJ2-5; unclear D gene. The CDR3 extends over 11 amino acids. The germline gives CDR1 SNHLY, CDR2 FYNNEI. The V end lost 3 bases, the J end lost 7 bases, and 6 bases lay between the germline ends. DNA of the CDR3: TGTGCCAGCAGTGAGTTGTTGACCCAGTACTTC. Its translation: CASSELLTQYF.

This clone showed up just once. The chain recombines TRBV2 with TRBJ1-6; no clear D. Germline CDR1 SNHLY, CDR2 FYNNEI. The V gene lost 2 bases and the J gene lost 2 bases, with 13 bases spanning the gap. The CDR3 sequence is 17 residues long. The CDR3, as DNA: TGTGCCAGCAGTGAACACCGGGTGTGGACCTATAATTCACCCCTCCACTTT. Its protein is CASSEHRVWTYNSPLHF.

The CDR3 DNA sequence: TGTGCCAGTAGTATAATTTTGGACAATGAGCAGTTCTTC. It is translated as CASSIILDNEQFF. This chain links TRBV19 with TRBJ2-1, with D unresolved. CDR1 LNHDA and CDR2 SQIVND come from the germline V gene (reference sequence). V was shortened by 2 bases and J by 5 bases, with 7 bases between the two germline ends. The CDR3 loop spans 13 amino acids.

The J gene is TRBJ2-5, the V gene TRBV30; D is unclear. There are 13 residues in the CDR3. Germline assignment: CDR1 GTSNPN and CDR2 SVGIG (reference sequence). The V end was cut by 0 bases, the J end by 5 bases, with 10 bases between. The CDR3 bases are TGTGCCTGGAGTGTAACTCGTGGGGAGACCCAGTACTTC. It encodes CAWSVTRGETQYF.

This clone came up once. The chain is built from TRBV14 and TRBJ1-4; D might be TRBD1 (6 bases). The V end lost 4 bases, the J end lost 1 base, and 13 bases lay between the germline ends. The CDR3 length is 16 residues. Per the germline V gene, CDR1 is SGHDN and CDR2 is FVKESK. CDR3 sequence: CASSPYEGGTNEKLFF. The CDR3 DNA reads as TGTGCCAGCAGCCCTTACGAGGGGGGAACTAATGAAAAACTGTTTTTT.

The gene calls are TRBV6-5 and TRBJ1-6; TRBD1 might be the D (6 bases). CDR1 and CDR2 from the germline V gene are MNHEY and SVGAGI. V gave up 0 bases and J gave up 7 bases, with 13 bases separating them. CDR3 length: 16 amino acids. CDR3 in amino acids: CASSYSSRGANSPLHF. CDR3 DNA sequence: TGTGCCAGCAGTTACTCGAGTCGGGGGGCGAATTCACCCCTCCACTTT.

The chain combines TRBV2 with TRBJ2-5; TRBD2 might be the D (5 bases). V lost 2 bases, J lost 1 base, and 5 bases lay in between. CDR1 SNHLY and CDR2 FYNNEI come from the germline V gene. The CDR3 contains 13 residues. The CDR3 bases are TGTGCCAGCAGTGAAAGCGGCCAAGAGACCCAGTACTTC. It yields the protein CASSESGQETQYF.

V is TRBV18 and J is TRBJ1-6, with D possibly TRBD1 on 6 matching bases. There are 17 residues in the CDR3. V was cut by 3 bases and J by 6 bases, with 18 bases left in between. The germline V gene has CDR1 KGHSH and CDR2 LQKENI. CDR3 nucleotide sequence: TGTGCCAGCTCACCCCAGTCCAATCAGGGGCTTAATTCACCCCTCCACTTT. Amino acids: CASSPQSNQGLNSPLHF.

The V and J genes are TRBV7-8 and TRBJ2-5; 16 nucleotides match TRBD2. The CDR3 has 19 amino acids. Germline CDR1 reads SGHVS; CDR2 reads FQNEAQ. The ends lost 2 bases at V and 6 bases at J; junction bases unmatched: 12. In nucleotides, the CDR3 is TGTGCCAGCAGCTTAACTCCAGGGACTAGCGGGGGGGCTGGAAAGACCCAGTACTTC. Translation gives CASSLTPGTSGGAGKTQYF.

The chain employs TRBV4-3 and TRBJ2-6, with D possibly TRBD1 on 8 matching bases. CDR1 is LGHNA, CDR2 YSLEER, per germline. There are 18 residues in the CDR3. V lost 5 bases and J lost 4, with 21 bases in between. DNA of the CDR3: TGCGCCAGCAGCGGGAGGGGAGACAGGGGTGCGGGGGCCAACGTCCTGACTTTC. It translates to CASSGRGDRGAGANVLTF.

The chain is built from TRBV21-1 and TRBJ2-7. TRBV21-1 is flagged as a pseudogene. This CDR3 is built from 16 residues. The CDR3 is CASSKGFRGPTYEQYF. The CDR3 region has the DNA TGTGCCAGCAGCAAAGGCTTTCGGGGACCGACCTACGAGCAGTACTTC.